This TCR beta chain was sequenced during a study of blood T cell repertoires in COVID-19. Sequencing used immunoSEQ multiplex PCR; TCRdb keeps in-frame clones, though not all of them. The repertoire holds 200,000 to 250,000 clones, with approximately 81% as singletons. CDR3 length equals 14 residues. V lost 0 bases and J lost 8; bases outside the gene matches: 5. Per the germline V gene, CDR1 is SGHRS and CDR2 is YFSETQ. Material: peripheral blood. This chain links TRBV5-1 with TRBJ2-1; 7 bases line up with TRBD2. This receptor was identified in a man between 40 and 49 years old with acute or convalescent COVID-19. The CDR3 DNA sequence: TGCGCCAGCAGCTTGGGACTAGCTAAGGATGAGCAGTTCTTC. Translated: CASSLGLAKDEQFF.